Included here is one TCR beta chain sequence, with context. V lost 5 bases to trimming and J lost 4 bases, with 9 bases between them. The germline V gene encodes CDR1 SGHTA and CDR2 FQGNSA. The CDR3 contains 12 residues. This entry comes from a study of blood T cell repertoires in COVID-19. Under the authors' procedure: Nucleated cell number was recorded as an estimate derived from reference gene primer amplification. Data came from immunoSEQ multiplex PCR; TCRdb stores just in-frame clones and leaves some out. The D gene and trimming were derived from the DNA, and the V and J assignments and clone size from that table. Of some 180,000 clones detected, around 90% appear once; the ten largest clones hold 2.5% to 3%. Seattle patient enrollment occurred during active infection, with longitudinal follow-up thereafter.

Sequenced sample: peripheral blood. V usage is TRBV7-2 and J usage is TRBJ2-7; D gene ambiguous. This TCR was recovered from a woman of 80 years or more with COVID-19, enrolled during active disease. The CDR3 nucleotides read TGTGCCAGCAGCCATCCTAGGTACGAGCAGTACTTC. It is translated as CASSHPRYEQYF.